A single TCR beta chain is shown here with its context. What it binds is not known. The sample belongs to a study of cytomegalovirus exposure and HLA in healthy donors. About the study: Counted in an early data release were about 85 million unique TCRs from HLA-typed donors. Points from the study as a whole: Accurate predictions that matched the HLA-A and HLA-B alleles of most subjects were reportedly made from TCR beta sequences.

Germline CDR1 reads ENHRY; CDR2 reads SYGVKD. Trimming removed 0 bases at V and 1 base at J, with 12 bases between. CDR3 length: 17 amino acids. PCR amplification relied on 60 Vbeta primers (plus 13 Jbeta primers). Only in-frame clones appear in the TCRdb table, and some are missing; sequencing was by immunoSEQ multiplex PCR. The repertoire holds 150,000 to 200,000 clones, 70% to 80% seen once, with about 9.1% in the top ten. Sequencing was done on a sample of PBMCs. The chain employs TRBV10-3 and TRBJ1-4; D not resolved. The TCR was taken from a young man in good health and CMV-seropositive. This CDR3 is CAISESPGRRTNEKLFF. The DNA of the CDR3 is TGTGCCATCAGTGAGTCGCCGGGGAGGAGAACTAATGAAAAACTGTTTTTT.